This T cell receptor beta chain was sequenced in a study of CD8 T cells in ankylosing spondylitis. TCRdb recomputed calls from the 5' RACE reads with MiXCR, one row per CDR3 protein. The repertoire includes 26,000 or so distinct CDR3 sequences, 7.9% of them detected once, and nearly 30% sits in the top ten. Germline CDR1 SGHDT, CDR2 YYEEEE. Germline trimming cut 3 bases from V and 4 bases from J; bases unmatched to any gene: 7. CDR3 size: 16 residues. Study-wide points: From matched ankylosing spondylitis synovial fluid, disease-linked clones were reportedly recovered at significantly enriched levels.

This clonotype has just a few counts. Its antigen remains unknown. Material for sequencing was blood. The genes are TRBV5-6 and TRBJ2-1, with TRBD2 matching over 10 bases. This clonotype originated in a male donor with ankylosing spondylitis or in good health (not recorded which). For the CDR3, the DNA is TGTGCCAGCAGCTACCCCGGACTAGCGGCATACAATGAGCAGTTCTTC. It yields the protein CASSYPGLAAYNEQFF.